A selection of T cell receptor beta chains follows, all from one sample in a study of cytomegalovirus exposure and HLA in healthy donors. The assay was immunoSEQ multiplex PCR, and TCRdb's table has in-frame clones only and misses some. The data hold roughly 120,000 clones, with approximately 76% observed a single time. The sample taken for sequencing was PBMCs. These receptors were collected from a woman aged 45-59 years in good health and CMV-seropositive. The CDR3 runs from the conserved cysteine through the conserved F or W. The D gene is left open where the match is weak. The size field is filled for only some rows; it gives once, few, many or a size class.

TRBJ1-4	NA	TRBV19	NA	TGTGCCAGGTTCCCGGGTTGGACTAATGAAAAACTGTTTTTT	CARFPGWTNEKLFF
TRBJ2-1	NA	TRBV7-2	NA	TGTGCCAGCAGCCCCTTTGTAGGGCAGGGAAGTTACAATGAGCAGTTCTTC	CASSPFVGQGSYNEQFF
TRBJ2-7	NA	TRBV11-3	TRBD1	TGTGCCAGCACTATCGACAGGGATGGTCCCTGGCAGTACTTC	CASTIDRDGPWQYF
TRBJ1-2	NA	TRBV7-9	NA	TGTTCCAGCAGCCAGGGACTCGGGGGGCCCCCGGATGGCTACACCTTC	CSSSQGLGGPPDGYTF
TRBJ2-7	NA	TRBV7-8	TRBD2	TGTGCCAGCAGCTTACCTAGCGGGAGGGACTACGAGCAGTACTTC	CASSLPSGRDYEQYF
TRBJ2-3	once	TRBV5-1	NA	TGCGCCAGCAGGACTCGACCGAGCACAGATACGCAGTATTTT	CASRTRPSTDTQYF
TRBJ2-1	NA	TRBV18	NA	TGTGCCAGCTCACCACTGTATCAGGGTCAAGGCGCGTTAAACAATGAGCAGTTCTTC	CASSPLYQGQGALNNEQFF
TRBJ2-1	few	TRBV29-1	NA	TGCAGCGTTCGGTACTCCTACAATGAGCAGTTCTTC	CSVRYSYNEQFF
TRBJ2-1	once	TRBV18	NA	TGTGCCAGCTCACCTGGTAGTAGCGGAGCAGACAATGAGCAGTTCTTC	CASSPGSSGADNEQFF
TRBJ1-5	NA	TRBV7-9	NA	TGTTCCAGCAGCTTCGCAGATCAGCCCCAGCATTTT	CSSSFADQPQHF
TRBJ1-6	once	TRBV7-9	TRBD1	TGTGCCAGCAGCTTGGACAGGGGGCCCGTCGGGTCACCCCTCCACTTT	CASSLDRGPVGSPLHF
TRBJ1-2	once	TRBV23-1	TRBD1	TGCGCCAGCAGTGTTCGGACAGGGGGCGTAGTGATATACACCTTC	CASSVRTGGVVIYTF
TRBJ1-6	NA	TRBV27	NA	TGTGCCAGCAGTGAAAGGGGGGGAAAAGATTCACCCCTCCACTTT	CASSERGGKDSPLHF
TRBJ2-6	NA	TRBV6-1	TRBD1	TGTGCCAGCAGTGATCGGGCACAGGGGGCGCAGGCCAACGTCCTGACTTTC	CASSDRAQGAQANVLTF
TRBJ2-7	NA	TRBV27	TRBD1	TGTGCCAGCAGCTCTCTCGACAGGGCCTACGAGCAGTACTTC	CASSSLDRAYEQYF
TRBJ2-3	NA	TRBV15	TRBD2	TGTGCCACCAGTACTTTCTCCGGGACTAGTGTCGCAGATACGCAGTATTTT	CATSTFSGTSVADTQYF
TRBJ2-2	NA	TRBV7-9	NA	TGTGCCAGCAGCTTAGTGCAGGGGACCAACACCGGGGAGCTGTTTTTT	CASSLVQGTNTGELFF
TRBJ2-7	few	TRBV4-1	TRBD2	TGCGCCAGCAGCCAACCGACTAGCGGCTCCTACGAGCAGTACTTC	CASSQPTSGSYEQYF
TRBJ2-3	few	TRBV6-5	NA	TGTGCCAGCAGAAGGGGGAATACGCAGTATTTT	CASRRGNTQYF
TRBJ2-7	NA	TRBV20-1	NA	TGCAGTGCTACTGGACAGTCCGAGCAGTACTTC	CSATGQSEQYF
TRBJ1-2	once	TRBV11-2	NA	TGTGCCAGCAGCTACAGGGTTTACTATGGCTACACCTTC	CASSYRVYYGYTF
TRBJ2-4	NA	TRBV25-1	NA	TGTGCCAGCAGTGAATCTTTTCACGGAGGGAAAGCCAAAAACAGTCAGTACTTC	CASSESFHGGKAKNSQYF